This is a list of T cell receptor beta chains from one sample in a study of blood T cell repertoires in COVID-19. This table comes from immunoSEQ multiplex PCR, and its TCRdb copy is limited to in-frame clones, with some not included. The sample carries 140,000 to 150,000 clones, over 80% recorded once. The material sequenced was peripheral blood. The receptors were gathered from a woman between 40 and 55 years old with active or convalescent COVID-19. The CDR3 runs from the conserved cysteine through the conserved F or W. A D gene is named only where the DNA matches it firmly. Only part of the rows carry a size: once, few, many, or a class if the clone is expanded.

.,TRBJ2-3,TRBV7-9,TRBD1,CASSSQGASDTQYF,TGTGCCAGCAGCTCACAGGGGGCATCCGATACGCAGTATTTT
.,TRBJ2-3,TRBV9,TRBD2,CASSVGLAGGTDTQYF,TGTGCCAGCAGCGTAGGACTAGCGGGGGGCACAGATACGCAGTATTTT
once,TRBJ2-3,TRBV10-3,.,CAISDSGLKRLEQKTDTQYF,TGTGCCATCAGTGATTCGGGATTGAAGAGGCTAGAGCAGAAGACAGATACGCAGTATTTT
.,TRBJ2-5,TRBV7-2,TRBD2,CASPGTSGPRGETQYF,TGTGCCAGCCCCGGGACTAGCGGTCCGCGGGGGGAGACCCAGTACTTC
.,TRBJ1-2,TRBV11-2,.,CASSYRYRSPYGYTF,TGTGCCAGCAGCTACCGGTACAGGAGTCCCTATGGCTACACCTTC
.,TRBJ2-1,TRBV28,TRBD1,CASSFPQGARYNEQFF,TGTGCCAGCAGTTTCCCTCAGGGGGCCCGTTACAATGAGCAGTTCTTC
.,TRBJ1-1,TRBV2,TRBD1,CASSAGTVNTEAFF,TGTGCCAGCAGCGCCGGGACAGTTAACACTGAAGCTTTCTTT
.,TRBJ1-6,TRBV3-1/TRBV3-2,.,CASSRSESYNSPLHF,TGTGCCAGCAGTAGAAGTGAGTCCTATAATTCACCCCTCCACTTT
.,TRBJ1-4,TRBV4-1,TRBD1,CASSQPGTGDEKLFF,TGCGCCAGCAGCCAACCCGGGACAGGGGATGAAAAACTGTTTTTT
.,TRBJ2-2,TRBV9,TRBD2,CASSVSGGPSAGELFF,TGTGCCAGCAGCGTTAGCGGGGGGCCGTCCGCCGGGGAGCTGTTTTTT
.,TRBJ2-2,TRBV27,.,CASSLPGGTGELFF,TGTGCCAGCAGTTTACCCGGGGGCACCGGGGAGCTGTTTTTT
.,TRBJ1-5,TRBV7-9,.,CASSHDSYQPQHF,TGTGCCAGCAGCCACGACAGCTATCAGCCCCAGCATTTT
few,TRBJ1-2,TRBV6-1,.,CASSEGAPGQGYTF,TGTGCCAGCAGTGAAGGAGCTCCAGGGCAGGGCTACACCTTC
.,TRBJ2-2,TRBV29-1,TRBD2,CSVSAGVGTGELFF,TGCAGCGTCTCAGCGGGAGTGGGCACCGGGGAGCTGTTTTTT
.,TRBJ2-1,TRBV3-1/TRBV3-2,TRBD2,CASSPGLAAHSYNEQFF,TGTGCCAGCAGCCCTGGACTAGCGGCTCACTCCTACAATGAGCAGTTCTTC
.,TRBJ1-1,TRBV7-2,.,CASSSSPGQNTEAFF,TGTGCCAGCAGCTCGAGCCCGGGACAAAACACTGAAGCTTTCTTT
few,TRBJ2-7,TRBV7-2,TRBD1,CASSFDRTGYEQYF,TGTGCCAGCAGCTTTGATAGGACAGGGTACGAGCAGTACTTC